The rows below give T cell receptor beta chains drawn from one sample of a study of a mutant IDH1 vaccine in newly diagnosed glioma. Here immunoSEQ multiplex PCR was the method, and the copy in TCRdb shows in-frame clones only, minus some. The table has about 31,000 clones, about 93% seen once. No antigen has been identified for these receptors. The sample was PBMCs, taken from a glioma patient whose treatment included an IDH1 peptide vaccine. These receptors were collected from a woman aged 40 to 50 with glioma. The CDR3 runs from the conserved cysteine through the conserved F or W. D genes are given only for firm matches. For some rows the clone size is stated as once, few or many, or as a class when expanded; others skip it.

>few|-|TRBJ2-3|TRBV18
TGTGCCAGCCTTCGGGACTCCACAGATACGCAGTATTTT
CASLRDSTDTQYF
>-|-|TRBJ2-2|TRBV30
TGTGCCTGGACAGAGCGCGGGGAGCTGTTTTTT
CAWTERGELFF
>-|TRBD1|TRBJ1-5|TRBV2
TGTGCCAGCAGTGGGGGACAGAAAAACAATCAGCCCCAGCATTTT
CASSGGQKNNQPQHF
>few|-|TRBJ1-5|TRBV7-2
TGTGCCAGCTCCTTGGTGGATAGCAATCAGCCCCAGCATTTT
CASSLVDSNQPQHF
>-|-|TRBJ2-7|TRBV5-6
TGTGCCAGCAGCTTAGGCAGCTCCTACGAGCAGTACTTC
CASSLGSSYEQYF
>-|-|TRBJ2-7|TRBV14
TGTGCCAGCAGCCGCTCCTTCTACGAGCAGTACTTC
CASSRSFYEQYF
>once|-|TRBJ1-2|TRBV2
TGTGCCAGCAGCGATCAGGGTAACTATGGCTACACCTTC
CASSDQGNYGYTF
>-|TRBD1|TRBJ2-7|TRBV6-5
TGTGCCAGCAGTTACAACAGGGGGGCCTACGAGCAGTACTTC
CASSYNRGAYEQYF
>-|-|TRBJ1-1|TRBV6-6
TGTGCCAGCAGTTACGGAGGGGGTGCCACTGAAGCTTTCTTT
CASSYGGGATEAFF
>-|-|TRBJ1-5|TRBV4-1
TGCGCCAGCAGCCAAGAGTCGGGCCAGCCCCAGCATTTT
CASSQESGQPQHF
>-|-|TRBJ2-2|TRBV7-2
TGTGCCAGCAGCGAAGGACGTTACACCGGGGAGCTGTTTTTT
CASSEGRYTGELFF
>-|-|TRBJ1-2|TRBV7-2
TGTGCCAGCAGCTTAGACTATGGCTACACCTTC
CASSLDYGYTF
>-|TRBD1|TRBJ2-2|TRBV14
TGTGCTGACAGGGAGACCAACACCGGGGAGCTGTTTTTT
CADRETNTGELFF
>-|-|TRBJ1-1|TRBV5-1
TGCGCCAGCAGCTCTTCAAGCAGACTGAACACTGAAGCTTTCTTT
CASSSSSRLNTEAFF
>once|TRBD1|TRBJ2-7|TRBV2
TGTGCCAGCAGTGAAGCGCTACCGGGACAGGGGCCCCACGAGCAGTACTTC
CASSEALPGQGPHEQYF
>-|-|TRBJ2-3|TRBV20-1
TGCAGTGCTCGCACAGATACGCAGTATTTT
CSARTDTQYF
>-|-|TRBJ1-3|TRBV29-1
TGCAGCGCCACAGGGACTGGAAACACCATATATTTT
CSATGTGNTIYF
>-|-|TRBJ1-1|TRBV2
TGTGCCATACGGGCCGGGGCCGGGAACACTGAAGCTTTCTTT
CAIRAGAGNTEAFF
>-|TRBD2|TRBJ2-1|TRBV7-9
TGTGCCAGCAGCTTAGGCGGGGGGGGAGTTTACAATGAGCAGTTCTTC
CASSLGGGGVYNEQFF
>once|TRBD1|TRBJ2-3|TRBV10-1
TGCGCCAGCGCTCAGGGGGAGCCCACAGATACGCAGTATTTT
CASAQGEPTDTQYF
>once|TRBD1|TRBJ2-1|TRBV6-1
TGTGCCAGCAGCGCCATACAGGGGTCCGGCAATGAGCAGTTCTTC
CASSAIQGSGNEQFF
>-|TRBD1|TRBJ1-5|TRBV28
TGTGCCAGCAGCCTCAGACAGGGGGCGGGTCAGCCCCAGCATTTT
CASSLRQGAGQPQHF
>-|-|TRBJ1-2|TRBV6-4
TGTGCCAGCAGTGACTCGTGGCAGGGCAGCTATGGCTACACCTTC
CASSDSWQGSYGYTF
>-|-|TRBJ1-2|TRBV10-2
TGCGCCAGCAGTGAATGGGGAGATAATGGCTACACCTTC
CASSEWGDNGYTF
>-|TRBD1|TRBJ1-1|TRBV7-6
TGTGCCAGCAGCCCCCCGCCGCGGGACAGGGAGGGGAGATTAGAAGCTTTCTTT
CASSPPPRDREGRLEAFF
>-|-|TRBJ2-4|TRBV19
TGTGCCAGTAGTATGGAAAGGGTTGGCATTCAGTACTTC
CASSMERVGIQYF
>-|TRBD1|TRBJ1-5|TRBV27
TGTGCCAGTTCTCCTTACAGGGGGCCATTCAATCAGCCCCAGCATTTT
CASSPYRGPFNQPQHF
>-|-|TRBJ1-6|TRBV6-1
TGTGCCAGCAGTGAAGCGGCTGGAATTTATTCACCCCTCCACTTT
CASSEAAGIYSPLHF
>-|TRBD1|TRBJ1-2|TRBV28
TGTGCCAGCAGTTTCCGGGACAGGGTTACCTATGGCTACACCTTC
CASSFRDRVTYGYTF
>-|-|TRBJ2-7|TRBV2
TGTGCCAGCATGCAGGTCAGCTCCTACGAGCAGTACTTC
CASMQVSSYEQYF
>-|TRBD2|TRBJ2-2|TRBV7-9
TGTGCCAGCTGCTTCGGACTAGGGAATGCCGGGGAGCTGTTTTTT
CASCFGLGNAGELFF
>-|TRBD1|TRBJ1-4|TRBV7-9
TGTGCCAGCAGCCCGGGACAGAAAAATGAAAAACTGTTTTTT
CASSPGQKNEKLFF
>-|-|TRBJ2-7|TRBV7-8
TGTGCCAGCAGCTTAGCTCTGGACTACGAGCAGTACTTC
CASSLALDYEQYF
>-|TRBD1|TRBJ1-4|TRBV11-2
TGTGCCAGCAGCCAGTATGCGGGGACAGGGGATGAAAAACTGTTTTTT
CASSQYAGTGDEKLFF
>-|TRBD1|TRBJ1-4|TRBV6-5
TGTGCCAGCAGTGCACAGGGGTTACGGGAAAAACTGTTTTTT
CASSAQGLREKLFF
>-|TRBD1|TRBJ2-5|TRBV7-8
TGTGCCAGCAGCTCCAAATACAGGGGGTTGGGAGAGACCCAGTACTTC
CASSSKYRGLGETQYF
>once|TRBD1|TRBJ1-2|TRBV27
TGTGCCAGCAGTTCGAGGACAGGGTCCGGCTACACCTTC
CASSSRTGSGYTF
>-|TRBD2|TRBJ2-2|TRBV2
TGTGCCAGCAGCGGACTAGCGCTCACCGGGGAGCTGTTTTTT
CASSGLALTGELFF